The entry that follows covers one T cell receptor beta chain sequence. These data belong to a study of blood T cell dynamics during melanoma immunotherapy. Trimming removed 3 bases from V and 9 bases from J; junction bases left unmatched: 12. The CDR3 contains 17 residues. Germline V gene data show CDR1 as SGHTS and CDR2 as YDEGEE. Repertoires were generated with immunoSEQ multiplex PCR, while TCRdb's copy carries only in-frame clones and drops some. The data hold around 13,000 clones, with 92% observed a single time. The time point here: pre-treatment baseline. Source: effector memory CD8+ T cells from blood, taken from a patient treated with checkpoint blockade. This TCR was sampled from a human donor with melanoma. The chain has TRBV5-8 and TRBJ1-6; 10 bases align to TRBD1. The CDR3 DNA sequence: TGTGCCAGCAGCTCTCGGGGGCGACAGGGGGCTAGTTCACCCCTCCACTTT. Its protein is CASSSRGRQGASSPLHF. Filled out from reference TRBV5-8 and TRBJ1-6, the complete variable domain reads EAGVTQSPTHLIKTRGQQATLRCSPISGHTSVYWYQQALGLGLQFLLWYDEGEERNRGNFPPRFSGRQFPNYSSELNVNALELEDSALYLCASSSRGRQGASSPLHFGNGTRLTVT.